These T cell receptor beta chains were read from a single sample in a study of breast tumors, draining lymph nodes, adjacent tissues. TCRdb reanalysed the multiplex PCR reads using MiXCR and keeps one entry per CDR3 protein. The table lists fewer than 300,000 distinct CDR3 sequences, about 34% of them singletons. Sequencing was carried out using axillary lymph node tissue. The receptor source for this set is a female donor with breast cancer. Some clones in this sample may be carry-over from other donors' samples. CDR3s include the opening cysteine and the closing phenylalanine or tryptophan. Each record gives: J gene, D gene, V gene, clone size, CDR3 length, CDR3 DNA, CDR3 protein. A D gene is named only where the DNA matches it firmly. Only part of the rows carry a size: once, few, many, or a class if the clone is expanded.

J: TRBJ2-2; D: NA; V: TRBV10-3; size: NA; length: 15; DNA: TGTGCCATCAGTGGTGGCCTCCCCAACACCGGGGAGCTGTTTTTT; CDR3: CAISGGLPNTGELFF
J: TRBJ2-7; D: NA; V: TRBV5-4; size: many; length: 14; DNA: TGTGCCAGCAGCTTGGAGACTACCCCCTACGAGCAGTACTTC; CDR3: CASSLETTPYEQYF
J: TRBJ2-3; D: NA; V: TRBV4-3; size: NA; length: 11; DNA: TGCGCCAGCAGCCAAGAAGGGACGCAGTATTTT; CDR3: CASSQEGTQYF
J: TRBJ2-5; D: NA; V: TRBV29-1; size: many; length: 12; DNA: TGCAGCGTTGACCTCAGCAGGGAGACCCAGTACTTC; CDR3: CSVDLSRETQYF
J: TRBJ1-6; D: TRBD1; V: TRBV30; size: many; length: 14; DNA: TGTGCCTGGAGTGTAGACAGGGGGCGATCACCCCTCCACTTT; CDR3: CAWSVDRGRSPLHF
J: TRBJ2-2; D: NA; V: TRBV29-1; size: NA; length: 14; DNA: TGCAGCGTTATTAAACGTCCCGGGACAGGGGAGCTGTTTTTT; CDR3: CSVIKRPGTGELFF
J: TRBJ2-7; D: NA; V: TRBV14; size: many; length: 13; DNA: TGTGCCAGCAGCCAGGCCCACAGGAGCGAGCAGTACTTC; CDR3: CASSQAHRSEQYF
J: TRBJ2-3; D: TRBD2; V: TRBV20-1; size: many; length: 16; DNA: TGCAGTGCTAGTAGTCCTCCTGGCGGGGGAGCAGATACGCAGTATTTT; CDR3: CSASSPPGGGADTQYF
J: TRBJ2-6; D: NA; V: TRBV6-6; size: NA; length: 18; DNA: TGTGCCAGCAGTTACAGGGGACCCTCGAGCTCTGGGGCCAACGTCCTGACTTTC; CDR3: CASSYRGPSSSGANVLTF
J: TRBJ2-5; D: TRBD2; V: TRBV6-2/TRBV6-3; size: few; length: 15; DNA: TGTGCCAGCAGTCTCCTCGGACTAGCGCGGGAGACCCAGTACTTC; CDR3: CASSLLGLARETQYF